What follows are 9 T cell receptor beta chains derived from one specimen sequenced in a study of T cell responses to AZD1222 COVID-19 vaccine. TCRdb's copy holds only in-frame clones and misses some; the assay was immunoSEQ multiplex PCR. Of 70,000 to 75,000 clones listed, 70% to 90% were seen once; the top ten hold 1% to 1.5%. This material consisted of peripheral blood, taken 28 days after the second AZD1222 dose. The receptors derive from an adult who received the AZD1222 COVID-19 vaccine.

The V gene is TRBV19, the J gene TRBJ2-7, with D maybe TRBD2 (6 bases). Trimming removed 6 bases from V and 1 base from J, with 16 bases in between. The CDR3 is 15 residues long. Per germline, CDR1 LNHDA and CDR2 SQIVND (reference sequence). In DNA form, the CDR3 reads TGTGCCAGTAGACCGGAGGGGCTTGAGTCCTACGAGCAGTACTTC. Translated: CASRPEGLESYEQYF.

The chain's CDR3 is CASSPETGTGATLKNSPLHF. CDR3 sequence (DNA): TGTGCCAGTAGTCCCGAAACCGGGACAGGGGCCACCTTGAAAAATTCACCCCTCCACTTT. This rearrangement joins TRBV19 to TRBJ1-6; 10 bases line up with TRBD1. V lost 5 bases, J lost 7 bases, and 20 bases stayed unmatched. Germline V gives CDR1 LNHDA, CDR2 SQIVND (reference sequence). The CDR3 consists of 20 residues.

J is TRBJ2-3 and V is TRBV7-9; D is uncertain. Trimming took off 5 bases at V and 0 bases at J, with 9 bases between the two ends. This CDR3 is 14 amino acids long. Germline V CDR1 and CDR2: SEHNR, FQNEAQ (reference sequence). In DNA, the CDR3 is TGTGCCAGCAGCGCCTACGGTAGCACAGATACGCAGTATTTT. Encoded protein: CASSAYGSTDTQYF.

This chain joins TRBV5-5 and TRBJ1-1, with D possibly being TRBD1 (5 bases). Germline CDR1 and CDR2: SGHKS and YYEKEE (reference sequence). Trimming left V 5 bases short and J 2 bases short, with 19 bases between. The length of the CDR3 is 16 residues. In DNA form, the CDR3 reads TGTGCCAGCAGTCCCAGACAGTCGGGGTTTAACACTGAAGCTTTCTTT. Protein sequence: CASSPRQSGFNTEAFF.

The gene calls are TRBV4-1 and TRBJ1-6, with no clear D. Per the germline V gene, CDR1 is MGHRA and CDR2 is YSYEKL. This CDR3 region has 17 residues. V was cut by 3 bases and J by 4 bases, with 16 bases left in between. The CDR3 DNA reads TGCGCCAGCAGCCATGACCAGATACGGGAGTATAATTCACCCCTCCACTTT. Translating gives CASSHDQIREYNSPLHF.

This rearrangement joins TRBV6-2 or TRBV6-3 to TRBJ1-1; D remains unclear. Trimming left V 2 bases short and J 5 bases short, with 12 bases between. This CDR3 comprises 14 residues. The germline V gene encodes CDR1 MNHEY and CDR2 SVGEGT. CDR3 in amino acids: CASSYMQAQTEAFF. CDR3 sequence (DNA): TGTGCCAGCAGTTACATGCAGGCTCAAACTGAAGCTTTCTTT.

The chain is built from TRBV6-5 and TRBJ1-1; no reliable D call. Germline V gene data show CDR1 as MNHEY and CDR2 as SVGAGI. V dropped 5 bases and J dropped 3 bases, with 13 bases sitting between them. The CDR3 covers 14 residues. The CDR3 DNA reads TGTGCCAGCAGTCCATCGGACCTGGACACTGAAGCTTTCTTT. Translating it yields CASSPSDLDTEAFF.

This clone has just a few counts. The V and J genes are TRBV6-4 and TRBJ2-3; 11 bases agree with TRBD1. The junction had 5 bases not matched to a gene; V was cut back by 10 bases and J by 2 bases. Germline V gene lookup returns CDR1 MRHNA and CDR2 SNTAGT. CDR3 length: 14 residues. CDR3 coding DNA: TGTGCCACCAAGGACAGGGGGCACACAGATACGCAGTATTTT. Translated, it gives CATKDRGHTDTQYF.

The chain joins TRBV5-8 to TRBJ2-1; 12 bases match TRBD2. Germline CDR1 is SGHTS and CDR2 is YDEGEE. CDR3 size: 16 residues. Trimming cost V 7 bases and J 2 bases; bases outside gene matches: 7. The CDR3 sequence is CASPTSGRTTYNEQFF. CDR3 bases: TGTGCCAGCCCCACTAGCGGGAGGACAACCTACAATGAGCAGTTCTTC.